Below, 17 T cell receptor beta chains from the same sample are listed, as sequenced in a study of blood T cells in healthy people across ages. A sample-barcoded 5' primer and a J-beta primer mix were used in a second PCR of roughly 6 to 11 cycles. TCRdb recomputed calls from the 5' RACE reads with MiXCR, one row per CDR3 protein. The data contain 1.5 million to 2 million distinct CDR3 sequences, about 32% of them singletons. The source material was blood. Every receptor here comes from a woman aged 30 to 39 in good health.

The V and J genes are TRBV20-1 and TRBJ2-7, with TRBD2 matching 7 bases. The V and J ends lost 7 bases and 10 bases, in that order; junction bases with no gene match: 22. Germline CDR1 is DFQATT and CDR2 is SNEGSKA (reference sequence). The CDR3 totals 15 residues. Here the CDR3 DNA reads TGCAGTGGGCTCCCTCTATCTAGCGGCTTAAGGGACCAGTACTTC. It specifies CSGLPLSSGLRDQYF.

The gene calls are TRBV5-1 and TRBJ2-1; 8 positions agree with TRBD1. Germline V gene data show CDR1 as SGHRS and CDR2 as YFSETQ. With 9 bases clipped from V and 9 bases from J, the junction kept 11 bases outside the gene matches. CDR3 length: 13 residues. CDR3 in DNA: TGCGCCACGGACCAGGGGGCTGGGGGTGAGCAGTTCTTC. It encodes CATDQGAGGEQFF.

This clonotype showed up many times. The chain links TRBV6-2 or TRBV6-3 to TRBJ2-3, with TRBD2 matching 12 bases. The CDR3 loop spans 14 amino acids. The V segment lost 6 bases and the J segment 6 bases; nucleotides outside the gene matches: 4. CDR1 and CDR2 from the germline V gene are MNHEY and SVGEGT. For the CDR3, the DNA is TGTGCCAGCAGCAGACTAGCGGGAGTGGATACGCAGTATTTT. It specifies CASSRLAGVDTQYF.

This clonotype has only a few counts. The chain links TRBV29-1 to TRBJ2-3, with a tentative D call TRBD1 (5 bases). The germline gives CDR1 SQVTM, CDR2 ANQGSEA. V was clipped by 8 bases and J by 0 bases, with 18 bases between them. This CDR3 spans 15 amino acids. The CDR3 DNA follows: TGCAGCTTATTAGGGCAGGGTTCTAGCACAGATACGCAGTATTTT. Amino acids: CSLLGQGSSTDTQYF.

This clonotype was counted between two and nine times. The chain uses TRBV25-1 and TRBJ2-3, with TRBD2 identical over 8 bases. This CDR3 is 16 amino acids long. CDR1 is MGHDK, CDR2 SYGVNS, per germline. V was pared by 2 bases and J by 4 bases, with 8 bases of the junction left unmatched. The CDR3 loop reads CASSETGTRGSDTQYF. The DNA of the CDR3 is TGTGCCAGCAGTGAAACCGGGACTAGGGGTTCAGATACGCAGTATTTT.

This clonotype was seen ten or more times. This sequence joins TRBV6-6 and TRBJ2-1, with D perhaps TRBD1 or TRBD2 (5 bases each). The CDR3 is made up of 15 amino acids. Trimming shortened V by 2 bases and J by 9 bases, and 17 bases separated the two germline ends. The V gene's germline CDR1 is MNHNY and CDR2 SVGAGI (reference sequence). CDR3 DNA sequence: TGTGCCAGCAGTTACGGCCCGGGGCTACGCCCTGAGCAGTTCTTC. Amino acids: CASSYGPGLRPEQFF.

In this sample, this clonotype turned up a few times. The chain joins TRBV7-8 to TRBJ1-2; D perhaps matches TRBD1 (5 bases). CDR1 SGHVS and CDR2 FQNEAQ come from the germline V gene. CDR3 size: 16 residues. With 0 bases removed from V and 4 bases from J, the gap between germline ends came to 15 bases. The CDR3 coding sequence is TGTGCCAGCAGCTTAGCGGTGGCAGGGAGAGGCTATGGCTACACCTTC. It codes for CASSLAVAGRGYGYTF.

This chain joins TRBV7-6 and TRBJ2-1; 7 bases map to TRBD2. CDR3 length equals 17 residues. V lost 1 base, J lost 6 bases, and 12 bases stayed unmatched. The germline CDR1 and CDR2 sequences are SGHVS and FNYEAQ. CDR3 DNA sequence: TGTGCCAGCAGCTTAGAAAAGGCTAGCGGAGCCTGCAATGAGCAGTTCTTC. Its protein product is CASSLEKASGACNEQFF.

The CDR3 DNA sequence: TGTGCTAGTGGTTTGGTCGGGGGAGTTAAAGATGAGCAGTTCTTC. The encoded protein is CASGLVGGVKDEQFF. This chain connects TRBV12-5 to TRBJ2-1; TRBD2 is a possible D gene (6 bases). The CDR3 has 15 amino acids. Germline V gene sequence: CDR1 LGHNT, CDR2 FRNRAP. V lost 0 bases, J lost 8 bases, and 14 bases lay in between.

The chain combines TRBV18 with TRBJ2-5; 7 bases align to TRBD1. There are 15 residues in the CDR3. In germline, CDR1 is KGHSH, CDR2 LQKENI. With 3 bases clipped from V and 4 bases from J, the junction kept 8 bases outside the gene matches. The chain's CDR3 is CASSPRQGEGETQYF. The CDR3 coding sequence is TGTGCCAGCTCACCCCGACAGGGCGAGGGAGAGACCCAGTACTTC.

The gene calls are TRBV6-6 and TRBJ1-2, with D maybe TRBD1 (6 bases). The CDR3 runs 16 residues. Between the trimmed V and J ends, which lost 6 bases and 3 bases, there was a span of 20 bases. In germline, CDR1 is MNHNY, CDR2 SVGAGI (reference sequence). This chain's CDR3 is CASRPPWGGEDYGYTF. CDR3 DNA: TGTGCCAGCAGACCCCCCTGGGGGGGCGAGGACTATGGCTACACCTTC.

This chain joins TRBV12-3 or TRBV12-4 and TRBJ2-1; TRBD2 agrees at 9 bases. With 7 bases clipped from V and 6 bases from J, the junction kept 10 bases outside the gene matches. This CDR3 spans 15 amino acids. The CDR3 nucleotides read TGTGCCAGCACCCCCCGCGGGGGGGCCGGCAATGAGCAGTTCTTC. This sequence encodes CASTPRGGAGNEQFF.

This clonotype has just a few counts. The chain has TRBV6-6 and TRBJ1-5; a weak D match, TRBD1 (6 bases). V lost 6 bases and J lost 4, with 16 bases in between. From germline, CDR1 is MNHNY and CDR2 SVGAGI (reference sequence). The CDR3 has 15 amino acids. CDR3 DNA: TGTGCCAGCAGGAAACAGGGCAATGGAAATCAGCCCCAGCATTTT. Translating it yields CASRKQGNGNQPQHF.

CDR3 coding DNA: TGCGCCAGCGGTACGGGAGGGCCCGTGAATGAGCAGTTCTTC. It codes for CASGTGGPVNEQFF. The chain has TRBV10-1 and TRBJ2-1; 8 bases fit TRBD2. CDR1 and CDR2 from the germline V gene are WNHNN and SYGVQD (reference sequence). This CDR3 region has 14 residues. V trimming: 8 bases; J trimming: 7 bases; junction bases outside the gene matches: 10.

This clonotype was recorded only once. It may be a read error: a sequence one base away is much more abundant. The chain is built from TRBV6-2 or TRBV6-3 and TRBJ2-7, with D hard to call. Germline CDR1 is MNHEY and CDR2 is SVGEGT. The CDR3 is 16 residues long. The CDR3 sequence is CASSYSGDEPNYGQYF. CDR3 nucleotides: TGTGCCAGCAGTTACTCGGGCGACGAACCCAACTACGGGCAGTACTTC.

In DNA form, the CDR3 reads TGTGCCAGCAGGCTTACAAGGGGCGGCACTGAAGCTTTCTTT. Its protein product is CASRLTRGGTEAFF. The rearrangement joins TRBV7-9 to TRBJ1-1, with D possibly matching TRBD1 (5 bases). Trimming stripped 6 bases from V and 4 bases from J, with 15 bases between. CDR1 is SEHNR, CDR2 FQNEAQ, per germline (reference sequence). The CDR3 has 14 residues.

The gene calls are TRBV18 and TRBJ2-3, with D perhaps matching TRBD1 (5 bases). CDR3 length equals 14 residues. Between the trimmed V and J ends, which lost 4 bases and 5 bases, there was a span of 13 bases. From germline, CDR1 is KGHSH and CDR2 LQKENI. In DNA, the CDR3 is TGTGCCAGCTCACGGGGCAGGGCGAAAGATACGCAGTATTTT. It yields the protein CASSRGRAKDTQYF.